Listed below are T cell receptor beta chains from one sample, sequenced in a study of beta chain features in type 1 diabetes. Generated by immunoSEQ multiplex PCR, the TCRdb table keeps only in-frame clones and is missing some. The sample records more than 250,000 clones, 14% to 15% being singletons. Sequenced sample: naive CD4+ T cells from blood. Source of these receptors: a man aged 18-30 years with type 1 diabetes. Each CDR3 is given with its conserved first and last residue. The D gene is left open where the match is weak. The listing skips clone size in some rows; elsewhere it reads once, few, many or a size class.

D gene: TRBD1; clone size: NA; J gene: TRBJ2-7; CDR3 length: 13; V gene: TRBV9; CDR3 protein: CASSARTGNEQYF; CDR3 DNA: TGTGCCAGCAGCGCCCGGACAGGGAATGAGCAGTACTTC
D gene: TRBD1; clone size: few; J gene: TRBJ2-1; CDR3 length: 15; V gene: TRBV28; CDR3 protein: CASSPYRGRIDEQFF; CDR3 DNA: TGTGCCAGCAGTCCATACAGGGGGCGCATCGATGAGCAGTTCTTC
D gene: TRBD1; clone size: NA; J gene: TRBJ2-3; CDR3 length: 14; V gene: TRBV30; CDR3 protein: CAWSWGQGPDTQYF; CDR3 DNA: TGTGCCTGGAGTTGGGGACAGGGTCCAGATACGCAGTATTTT
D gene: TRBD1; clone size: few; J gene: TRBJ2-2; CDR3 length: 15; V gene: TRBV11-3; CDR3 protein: CASSVDRGLTGELFF; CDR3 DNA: TGTGCCAGCAGCGTTGACAGGGGGCTCACCGGGGAGCTGTTTTTT
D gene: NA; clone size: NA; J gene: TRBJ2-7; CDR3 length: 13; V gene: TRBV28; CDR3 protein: CASSSSQTYEQYF; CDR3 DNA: TGTGCCAGCAGCTCTTCCCAGACCTACGAGCAGTACTTC
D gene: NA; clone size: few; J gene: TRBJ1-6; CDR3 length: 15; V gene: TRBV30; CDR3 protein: CAWSRGGPYNSPLHF; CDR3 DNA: TGTGCCTGGAGCAGGGGTGGCCCCTATAATTCACCCCTCCACTTT
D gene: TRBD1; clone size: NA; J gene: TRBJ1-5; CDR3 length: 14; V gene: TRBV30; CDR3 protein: CAWSPQGALQPQHF; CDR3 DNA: TGTGCCTGGAGTCCTCAGGGGGCGCTTCAGCCCCAGCATTTT
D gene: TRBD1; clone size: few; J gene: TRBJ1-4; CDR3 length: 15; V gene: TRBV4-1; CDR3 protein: CASSTPGTDNEKLFF; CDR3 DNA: TGCGCCAGCAGCACTCCCGGGACAGATAATGAAAAACTGTTTTTT
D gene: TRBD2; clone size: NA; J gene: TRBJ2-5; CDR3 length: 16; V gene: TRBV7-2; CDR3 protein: CASSLAGWTSDETQYF; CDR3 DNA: TGTGCCAGCAGCTTAGCCGGTTGGACTAGCGACGAGACCCAGTACTTC
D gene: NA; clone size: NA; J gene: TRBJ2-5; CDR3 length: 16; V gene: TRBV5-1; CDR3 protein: CASSPDPGVSQETQYF; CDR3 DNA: TGCGCCAGCAGCCCAGACCCGGGGGTCTCTCAAGAGACCCAGTACTTC
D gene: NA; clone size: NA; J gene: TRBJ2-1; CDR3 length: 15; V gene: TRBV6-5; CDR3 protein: CASSFRPRTEGEQFF; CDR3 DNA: TGTGCCAGCAGTTTTCGCCCCCGGACTGAGGGTGAGCAGTTCTTC
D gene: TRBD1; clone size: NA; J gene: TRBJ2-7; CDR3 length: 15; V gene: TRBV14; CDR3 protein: CASSYRDRLYYEQYF; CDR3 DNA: TGTGCCAGCAGCTACCGGGACAGGCTTTACTACGAGCAGTACTTC
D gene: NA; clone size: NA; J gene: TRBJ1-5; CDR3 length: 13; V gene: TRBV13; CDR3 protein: CASSRYSNQPQHF; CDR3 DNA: TGTGCCAGCAGCCGGTACAGCAATCAGCCCCAGCATTTT
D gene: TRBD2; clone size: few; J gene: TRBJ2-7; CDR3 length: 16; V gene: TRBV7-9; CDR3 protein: CASSLTSARGSYEQYF; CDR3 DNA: TGTGCCAGCAGTCTGACTAGCGCGAGGGGTTCCTACGAGCAGTACTTC
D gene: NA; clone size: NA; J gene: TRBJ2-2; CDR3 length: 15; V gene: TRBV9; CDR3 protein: CASSVEGQNTGELFF; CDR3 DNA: TGTGCCAGCAGCGTAGAGGGGCAGAACACCGGGGAGCTGTTTTTT
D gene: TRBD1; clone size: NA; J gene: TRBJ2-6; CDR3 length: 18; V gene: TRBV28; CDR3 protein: CASSFYGQGLTGANVLTF; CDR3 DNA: TGTGCCAGCAGTTTCTATGGACAGGGACTTACTGGGGCCAACGTCCTGACTTTC
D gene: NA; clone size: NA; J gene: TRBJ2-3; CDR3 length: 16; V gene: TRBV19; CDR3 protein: CASNLGGRLTLDTQYF; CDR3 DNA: TGTGCCAGTAACCTAGGTGGGAGGCTTACGTTGGATACGCAGTATTTT
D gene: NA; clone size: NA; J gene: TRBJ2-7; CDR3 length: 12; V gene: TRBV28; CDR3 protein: CASSLMGHLQYF; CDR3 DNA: TGTGCCAGCAGTTTAATGGGCCATTTGCAGTACTTC
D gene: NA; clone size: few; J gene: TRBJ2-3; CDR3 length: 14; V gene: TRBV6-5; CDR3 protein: CASSRDWESGTQYF; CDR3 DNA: TGTGCCAGCAGTCGAGACTGGGAGTCGGGTACGCAGTATTTT
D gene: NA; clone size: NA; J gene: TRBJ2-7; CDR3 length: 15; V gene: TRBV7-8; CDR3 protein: CASSLKGSGIGEQYF; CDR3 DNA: TGTGCCAGCAGCCTGAAGGGATCAGGGATCGGTGAGCAGTACTTC
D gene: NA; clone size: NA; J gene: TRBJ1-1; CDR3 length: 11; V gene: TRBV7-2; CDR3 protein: CASSRGYGAFF; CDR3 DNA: TGTGCCAGCAGCCGGGGGTATGGAGCTTTCTTT
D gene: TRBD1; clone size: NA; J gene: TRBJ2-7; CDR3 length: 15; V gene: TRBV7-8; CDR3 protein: CASSRQTGDRYEQYF; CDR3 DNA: TGTGCCAGCAGCCGACAGACAGGGGATAGGTACGAGCAGTACTTC
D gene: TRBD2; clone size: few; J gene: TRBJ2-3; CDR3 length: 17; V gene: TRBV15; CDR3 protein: CATSKIPAGGNTDTQYF; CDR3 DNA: TGTGCCACCAGCAAAATTCCAGCGGGGGGTAACACAGATACGCAGTATTTT
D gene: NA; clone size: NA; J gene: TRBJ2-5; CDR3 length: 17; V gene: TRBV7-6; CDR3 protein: CASSLRSRAGVQETQYF; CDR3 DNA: TGTGCCAGCAGCCTTAGGAGCAGGGCTGGGGTACAAGAGACCCAGTACTTC
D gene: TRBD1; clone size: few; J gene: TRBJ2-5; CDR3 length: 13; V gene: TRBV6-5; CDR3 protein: CASSLTGRETQYF; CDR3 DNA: TGTGCCAGCAGTTTGACAGGGCGGGAGACCCAGTACTTC
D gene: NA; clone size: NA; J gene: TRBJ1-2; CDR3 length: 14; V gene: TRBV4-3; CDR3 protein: CASSQDRWNYGYTF; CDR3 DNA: TGCGCCAGCAGCCAAGACAGATGGAACTATGGCTACACCTTC
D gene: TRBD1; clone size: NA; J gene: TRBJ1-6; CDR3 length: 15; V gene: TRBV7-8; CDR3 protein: CASSPNRGPNSPLHF; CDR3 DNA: TGTGCCAGCAGCCCAAACAGGGGTCCTAATTCACCCCTCCACTTT
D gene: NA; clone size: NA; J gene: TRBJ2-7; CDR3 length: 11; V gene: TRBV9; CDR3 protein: CASSPGYEQYF; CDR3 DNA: TGTGCCAGCAGCCCAGGCTACGAGCAGTACTTC
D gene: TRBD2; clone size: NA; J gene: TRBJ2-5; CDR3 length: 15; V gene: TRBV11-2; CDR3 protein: CASSLGLAISGTQYF; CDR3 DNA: TGTGCCAGCAGCCTAGGACTAGCGATATCTGGGACCCAGTACTTC
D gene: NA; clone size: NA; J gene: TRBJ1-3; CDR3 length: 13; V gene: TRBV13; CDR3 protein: CASSFPPSNTIYF; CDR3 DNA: TGTGCCAGCAGCTTCCCCCCCTCTAACACCATATATTTT
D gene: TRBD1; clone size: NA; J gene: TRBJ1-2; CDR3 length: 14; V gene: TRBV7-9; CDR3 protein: CASSLEGTGGRYTF; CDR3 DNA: TGTGCCAGCAGCTTAGAAGGGACAGGGGGCCGCTACACCTTC
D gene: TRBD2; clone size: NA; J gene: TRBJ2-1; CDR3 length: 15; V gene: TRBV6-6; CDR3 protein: CASSYGSGPNNEQFF; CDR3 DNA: TGTGCCAGCAGTTACGGTAGCGGGCCGAACAATGAGCAGTTCTTC
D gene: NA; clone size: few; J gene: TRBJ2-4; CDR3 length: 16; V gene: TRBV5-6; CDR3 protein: CASSLPGLHDKNIQYF; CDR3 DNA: TGTGCCAGCAGCTTGCCAGGACTACACGACAAAAACATTCAGTACTTC
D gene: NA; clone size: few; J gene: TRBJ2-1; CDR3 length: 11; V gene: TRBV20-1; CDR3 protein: CSASGYAEEFF; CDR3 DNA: TGCAGTGCTAGTGGGTATGCTGAGGAGTTCTTC
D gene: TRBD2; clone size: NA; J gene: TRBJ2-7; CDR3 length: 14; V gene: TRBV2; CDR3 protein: CASIPGLAGYEQYF; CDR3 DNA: TGTGCCAGCATACCGGGACTAGCGGGATACGAGCAGTACTTC
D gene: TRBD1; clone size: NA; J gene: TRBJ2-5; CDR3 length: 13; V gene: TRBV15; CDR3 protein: CATSGTGVETQYF; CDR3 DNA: TGTGCCACCAGCGGCACAGGGGTCGAGACCCAGTACTTC
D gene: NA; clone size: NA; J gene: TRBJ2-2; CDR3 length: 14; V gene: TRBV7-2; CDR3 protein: CASSLDRHTGELFF; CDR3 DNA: TGTGCCAGCAGCTTAGACAGACACACCGGGGAGCTGTTTTTT
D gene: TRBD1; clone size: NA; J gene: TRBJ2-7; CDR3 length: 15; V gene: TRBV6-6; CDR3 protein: CASRSRQGATYEQYF; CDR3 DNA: TGTGCCAGCAGATCGAGACAGGGGGCTACCTACGAGCAGTACTTC
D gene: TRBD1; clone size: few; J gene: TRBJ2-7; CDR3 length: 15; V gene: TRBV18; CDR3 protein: CASSVPGQGAGEQYF; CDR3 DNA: TGTGCCAGCTCAGTCCCGGGACAGGGGGCAGGGGAGCAGTACTTC
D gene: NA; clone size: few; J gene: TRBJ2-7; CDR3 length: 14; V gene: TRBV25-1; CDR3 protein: CASSAGGMSGEQYF; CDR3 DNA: TGTGCCAGCAGCGCGGGTGGGATGTCCGGCGAGCAGTACTTC
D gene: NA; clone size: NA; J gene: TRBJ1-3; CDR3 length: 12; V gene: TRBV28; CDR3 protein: CASRVLGNTIYF; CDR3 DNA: TGTGCCAGCAGGGTTCTAGGAAACACCATATATTTT
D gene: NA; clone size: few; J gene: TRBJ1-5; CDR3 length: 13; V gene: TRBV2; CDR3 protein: CAITTVEGQPQHF; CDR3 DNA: TGTGCCATCACGACGGTCGAGGGTCAGCCCCAGCATTTT
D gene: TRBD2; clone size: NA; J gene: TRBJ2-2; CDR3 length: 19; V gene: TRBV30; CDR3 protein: CAWSVHSSWSSGSAGELFF; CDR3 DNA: TGTGCCTGGAGTGTCCACTCATCGTGGTCTAGCGGGAGTGCCGGGGAGCTGTTTTTT
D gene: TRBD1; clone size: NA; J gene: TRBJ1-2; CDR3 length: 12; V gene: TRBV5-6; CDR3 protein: CASSVSTGVHTF; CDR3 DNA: TGTGCCAGCAGCGTCTCGACAGGGGTCCACACCTTC
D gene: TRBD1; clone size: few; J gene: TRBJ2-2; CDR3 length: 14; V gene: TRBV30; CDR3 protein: CAWRVDRGTGELFF; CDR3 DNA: TGTGCCTGGAGAGTTGACAGGGGGACCGGGGAGCTGTTTTTT
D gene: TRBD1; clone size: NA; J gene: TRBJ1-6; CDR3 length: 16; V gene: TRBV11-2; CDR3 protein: CASSLDLTGRISPLHF; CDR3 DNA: TGTGCCAGCAGCTTAGATTTGACAGGGAGAATTTCACCCCTCCACTTT
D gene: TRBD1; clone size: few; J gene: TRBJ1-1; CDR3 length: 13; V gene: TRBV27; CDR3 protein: CASSTTGGGGPFF; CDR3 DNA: TGTGCCAGCAGTACGACAGGGGGTGGGGGCCCTTTCTTT
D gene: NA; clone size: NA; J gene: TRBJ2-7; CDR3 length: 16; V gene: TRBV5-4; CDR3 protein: CASSSGVGGGPYEQYF; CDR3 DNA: TGTGCCAGCAGCTCGGGCGTTGGCGGGGGCCCCTACGAGCAGTACTTC
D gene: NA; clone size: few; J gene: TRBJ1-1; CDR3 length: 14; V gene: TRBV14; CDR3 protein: CASSHLLGRTEAFF; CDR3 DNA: TGTGCCAGCAGCCATCTTTTGGGGCGCACTGAAGCTTTCTTT
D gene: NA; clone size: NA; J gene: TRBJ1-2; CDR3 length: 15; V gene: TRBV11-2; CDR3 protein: CASSLRWGTEDGYTF; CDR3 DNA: TGTGCCAGCAGCTTACGGTGGGGCACCGAGGATGGCTACACCTTC
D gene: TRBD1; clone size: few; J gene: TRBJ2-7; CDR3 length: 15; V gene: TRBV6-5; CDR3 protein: CASSFLGTGVNEQYF; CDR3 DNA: TGTGCCAGCAGTTTCCTGGGGACAGGGGTAAACGAGCAGTACTTC
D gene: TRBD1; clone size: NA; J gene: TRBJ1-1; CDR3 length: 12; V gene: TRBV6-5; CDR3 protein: CASSLQGTEAFF; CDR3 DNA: TGTGCCAGCAGTCTACAGGGGACTGAAGCTTTCTTT